This TCR beta chain was captured in a study of T cell responses to AZD1222 COVID-19 vaccine. Study results and caveats: Among the donors, most were white British and more were female, and clonal diversity was possibly underestimated. There were repertoire samples only from the period after the peak T cell response.

A note on this clone: Its antigen is currently unknown.

Libraries were prepared by immunoSEQ multiplex PCR; TCRdb keeps only in-frame clonotypes and omits some of them. The sample shows approximately 150,000 clones, roughly 93% of them seen only once. Germline V gene lookup returns CDR1 SGHAT and CDR2 FQNNGV. Trimming at V came to 7 bases and at J to 7 bases, leaving 14 bases not matched to a gene. This CDR3 comprises 15 residues. This receptor was identified in an adult in good health. The sample in question was peripheral blood, obtained on day 0 of AZD1222 vaccination. The J gene is TRBJ2-7, the V gene TRBV11-2; TRBD1 aligns across 9 bases. The CDR3 loop is CASTPTGGARSEQYF. The CDR3 coding sequence is TGTGCCAGCACCCCGACAGGGGGTGCCAGGAGTGAGCAGTACTTC.